This T cell receptor (beta chain) was profiled in a study of a mutant IDH1 vaccine in newly diagnosed glioma. Looking at the study overall: Vaccination began 4-6 weeks post radiotherapy alone, or with temozolomide cycles. Earlier care involved radiotherapy, temozolomide, or both, and the majority received both. Visits designated V12 and V13 were conducted at weeks 35 and 47, respectively.

The V end was cut by 5 bases, the J end by 4 bases, with 9 bases between. The CDR3 covers 13 residues. Looked up from germline, CDR1 is LGHNT and CDR2 is FRNRAP. Sequenced by immunoSEQ multiplex PCR; TCRdb stores in-frame clones only, minus some. The sample records tens of thousands of clones, around 85% being singletons. The time point: week 35, safety follow-up. Every single dose of the vaccine, 300 ug of mutant IDH1 20-mer peptide, came with topical imiquimod. Weeks 1, 3, 5, 7, 11, 15, 19 and 23 were when patients received their eight vaccinations. Concerning this clone: Its antigen is unidentified.

The receptor comes from a man aged 35 to 55 with glioma. The V call is TRBV12-5, the J call TRBJ1-5; unclear D gene. The sample consisted of PBMCs, taken from a glioma patient whose treatment included an IDH1 peptide vaccine. The CDR3 bases are TGTGCTAGTGGTCTTGAAACTAATCAGCCCCAGCATTTT. The encoded protein is CASGLETNQPQHF.